In this sample, the clone carrying this T cell receptor beta chain turned up many times. Antigen specificity is unknown. This sample is part of a study of T cell repertoires in cytomegalovirus infection. The V and J ends lost 3 bases and 3 bases respectively, with 12 bases between them. CDR3 length equals 14 residues. A single record per CDR3 protein comes from TCRdb applying MiXCR to the reads. The sample consists of around 770,000 distinct CDR3 sequences, 29% of them appearing once. The chain carries TRBV12-3 or TRBV12-4 and TRBJ2-7; no reliable D call. The sample was cultured CD8+ T cells from PBMCs, taken from culture after CMV antigen stimulation. This receptor was obtained from a human donor in good health (CMV status not recorded). Some clones in this sample may be carry-over from other donors' samples. The chain's CDR3 is CASSFWGTDYEQYF. The CDR3 nucleotides are TGTGCCAGCAGTTTCTGGGGTACCGACTACGAGCAGTACTTC.